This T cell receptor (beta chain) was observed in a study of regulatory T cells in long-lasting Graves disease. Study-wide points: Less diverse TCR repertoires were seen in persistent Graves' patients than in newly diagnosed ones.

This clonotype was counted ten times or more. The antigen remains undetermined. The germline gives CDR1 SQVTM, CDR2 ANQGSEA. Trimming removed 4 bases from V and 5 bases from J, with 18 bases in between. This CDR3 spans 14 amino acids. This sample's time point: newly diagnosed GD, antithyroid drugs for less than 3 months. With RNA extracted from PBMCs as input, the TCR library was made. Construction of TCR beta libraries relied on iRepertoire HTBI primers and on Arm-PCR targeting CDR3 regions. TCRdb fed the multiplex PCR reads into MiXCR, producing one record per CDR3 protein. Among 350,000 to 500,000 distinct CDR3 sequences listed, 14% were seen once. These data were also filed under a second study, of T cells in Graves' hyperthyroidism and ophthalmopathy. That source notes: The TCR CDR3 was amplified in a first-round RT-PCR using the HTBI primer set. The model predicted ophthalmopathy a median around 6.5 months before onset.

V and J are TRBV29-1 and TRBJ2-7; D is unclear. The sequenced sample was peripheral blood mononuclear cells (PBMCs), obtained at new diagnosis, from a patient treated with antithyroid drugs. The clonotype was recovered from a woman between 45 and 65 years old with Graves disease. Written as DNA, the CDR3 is TGCAGCGTTGCTCAGGCCCCCCTGGGGAACGAGCAGTACTTC. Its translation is CSVAQAPLGNEQYF.